The 5 T cell receptor beta chains below all came from one sample that was sequenced in a study of blood T cells in healthy people across ages. The authors ran a second PCR of roughly 6 to 12 cycles using a sample-barcoded 5' primer and a J-beta primer mix. TCRdb reanalysed the 5' RACE reads using MiXCR and keeps one entry per CDR3 protein. The sample consists of roughly 1.5 million distinct CDR3 sequences, approximately 43% of them appearing once. Sample: blood. Every receptor here comes from a woman aged 18-35 years in good health.

This clonotype came up a few times. This CDR3 reads CASRPVRDRVNYGYTF. The CDR3 nucleotides are TGTGCCAGCAGACCGGTCCGGGACAGGGTTAACTATGGCTACACCTTC. The chain uses TRBV11-2 and TRBJ1-2, with 9 nucleotides matching TRBD1. The ends lost 6 bases at V and 1 base at J; junction bases unmatched: 9. The CDR3 is 16 amino acids. CDR1 and CDR2 from the germline V gene are SGHAT and FQNNGV. The full variable domain, rest sourced from reference TRBV11-2 and TRBJ1-2, is EAGVAQSPRYKIIEKRQSVAFWCNPISGHATLYWYQQILGQGPKLLIQFQNNGVVDDSQLPKDRFSAERLKGVDSTLKIQPAKLEDSAVYLCASRPVRDRVNYGYTFGSGTRLTVV.

The chain has TRBV7-6 and TRBJ1-6; 7 positions agree with TRBD1. The CDR3 covers 16 residues. Germline V CDR1 and CDR2: SGHVS, FNYEAQ. Trimming took 3 bases from V and 7 from J; bases not matched to a gene: 9. Here the CDR3 reads CASSLTGSALNSPLHF. The CDR3 nucleotides are TGTGCCAGCAGCTTGACAGGGTCAGCCCTAAATTCACCCCTCCACTTT.

The chain recombines TRBV7-9 with TRBJ2-5; TRBD1 aligns across 8 bases. J was trimmed by 5 bases and V by 4 bases; bases with no gene match: 3. Germline CDR1 SEHNR, CDR2 FQNEAQ (reference sequence). There are 13 residues in the CDR3. The CDR3, as DNA: TGTGCCAGCAGCTCCAGGGGGCCCGAGACCCAGTACTTC. This codes for CASSSRGPETQYF.

The rearrangement joins TRBV4-1 to TRBJ2-7; 13 bases are a match to TRBD2. Trimming removed 4 bases from V and 7 bases from J; junction bases left unmatched: 10. Per germline, CDR1 MGHRA and CDR2 YSYEKL. This CDR3 spans 16 amino acids. CDR3 sequence: CASSPRGLAGFSEQYF. The CDR3 DNA follows: TGCGCCAGCAGCCCCCGGGGACTAGCGGGGTTTAGTGAGCAGTACTTC.

The chain is built from TRBV10-3 and TRBJ2-4; the match to TRBD2 covers 9 bases. The J call is in doubt because the DNA end fits TRBJ2-5 better. This CDR3 region has 15 residues. Germline V gives CDR1 ENHRY, CDR2 SYGVKD. The CDR3 region is CAISDLAGTEETQYF. The CDR3 DNA sequence: TGTGCCATCAGTGATCTAGCGGGGACTGAAGAGACCCAGTACTTC.